These 15 T cell receptor beta chains were sequenced from one sample in a study of cytomegalovirus exposure and HLA in healthy donors. The study ran its PCR with 60 Vbeta and 13 Jbeta primers. Profiled with immunoSEQ multiplex PCR; TCRdb holds only in-frame clones, not every one. Here the sample spans about 200,000 clones, about 78% being singletons. Specimen: PBMCs. Source of these receptors: a woman in her 30s in good health and CMV-seronegative.

The rearrangement links TRBV28 to TRBJ2-7; 11 bases line up with TRBD2. Germline CDR1 reads MDHEN; CDR2 reads SYDVKM. The trim removed 3 bases at V and 0 bases at J, leaving 10 bases unmatched. The length of the CDR3 is 18 residues. CDR3: CASSFWLAGGRSSYEQYF. CDR3 DNA: TGTGCCAGCAGTTTTTGGTTAGCGGGAGGGAGGAGCTCCTACGAGCAGTACTTC.

This clone was counted only a few times. The chain couples TRBV6-1 to TRBJ1-1; TRBD1 might be the D (5 bases). The CDR3 has 13 residues. Trimming took off 3 bases at V and 7 bases at J, with 12 bases between the two ends. Germline CDR1 MNHNS, CDR2 SASEGT. The CDR3 is CASSERWGVEAFF. The CDR3 nucleotides are TGTGCCAGCAGTGAGAGGTGGGGCGTTGAAGCTTTCTTT.

The V call is TRBV6-1, the J call TRBJ1-5; D is possibly TRBD1 (6 bases). The CDR3 is 14 residues long. The V and J ends lost 3 bases and 7 bases respectively, with 13 bases between them. Looked up from germline, CDR1 is MNHNS and CDR2 is SASEGT. The CDR3 protein is CASSDPGVQQPQHF. DNA of the CDR3: TGTGCCAGCAGTGACCCAGGGGTGCAGCAGCCCCAGCATTTT.

The V gene is TRBV5-1, the J gene TRBJ2-5; weak D call: TRBD1 (5 bases). The length of the CDR3 is 14 residues. Trimming cost V 4 bases and J 2 bases, with 12 bases left between them. The V gene's germline CDR1 is SGHRS and CDR2 YFSETQ. The CDR3 DNA reads TGCGCCAGCAGCCCCCAGGGTGAACAAGAGACCCAGTACTTC. Amino acids: CASSPQGEQETQYF.

The V and J genes are TRBV5-4 and TRBJ2-7, with 10 nucleotides matching TRBD2. The germline V gene has CDR1 SGHNT and CDR2 YYREEE (reference sequence). The CDR3 extends over 13 amino acids. V was clipped by 3 bases and J by 5 bases; unmatched bases: 2. DNA of the CDR3: TGTGCCAGCAGCTCAGGGACTAGCGACGAGCAGTACTTC. It codes for CASSSGTSDEQYF. The whole variable domain, remainder taken from reference TRBV5-4 and TRBJ2-7, is ETGVTQSPTHLIKTRGQQVTLRCSSQSGHNTVSWYQQALGQGPQFIFQYYREEENGRGNFPPRFSGLQFPNYSSELNVNALELDDSALYLCASSSGTSDEQYFGPGTRLTVT.

The rearrangement links TRBV7-2 to TRBJ1-2; D unclear. There are 14 residues in the CDR3. V was cut by 1 base and J by 0 bases, with 6 bases left in between. Germline assignment: CDR1 SGHTA and CDR2 FQGNSA. CDR3 nucleotide sequence: TGTGCCAGCAGCTTAGGAGGGCCTAACTATGGCTACACCTTC. Protein: CASSLGGPNYGYTF.

This clone has a handful of counts. The chain is built from TRBV6-5 and TRBJ2-7; TRBD2 matches 10 bases. V lost 6 bases and J lost 9; bases outside the gene matches: 11. Germline values: CDR1 MNHEY, CDR2 SVGAGI. This CDR3 is built from 14 residues. The CDR3 DNA is TGTGCCAGCAGGCCCAGCGGGAGGGCCTCTGGGCAGTACTTC. Protein: CASRPSGRASGQYF.

V gene TRBV5-1 combines with J gene TRBJ1-6; D is ambiguous. V lost 0 bases and J lost 10, with 8 bases in between. CDR1 SGHRS and CDR2 YFSETQ come from the germline V gene. This CDR3 is built from 13 residues. The CDR3 is CASSLAPLSPLHF. As DNA, the CDR3 is TGCGCCAGCAGCTTGGCCCCCCTCTCACCCCTCCACTTT. The whole variable domain, filled in from reference TRBV5-1 and TRBJ1-6, reads KAGVTQTPRYLIKTRGQQVTLSCSPISGHRSVSWYQQTPGQGLQFLFEYFSETQRNKGNFPGRFSGRQFSNSRSEMNVSTLELGDSALYLCASSLAPLSPLHFGNGTRLTVT.

The V gene is TRBV2, the J gene TRBJ2-1, with 10 positions matching TRBD2. Germline lookup yields CDR1 SNHLY and CDR2 FYNNEI. Germline trimming cut 8 bases from V and 1 base from J; bases unmatched to any gene: 8. This CDR3 spans 16 amino acids. As DNA, the CDR3 is TGTGCCAGCTTCGGTAGCGGGGGGCATTCCTACAATGAGCAGTTCTTC. Protein sequence: CASFGSGGHSYNEQFF. The full variable domain, in which reference TRBV2 and TRBJ2-1 provide the parts outside the CDR3, is EPEVTQTPSHQVTQMGQEVILRCVPISNHLYFYWYRQILGQKVEFLVSFYNNEISEKSEIFDDQFSVERPDGSNFTLKIRSTKLEDSAMYFCASFGSGGHSYNEQFFGPGTRLTVL.

Only a few counts were recorded for this clone. V gene TRBV6-5 combines with J gene TRBJ2-1, with D maybe TRBD1 (6 bases). Trimming took off 9 bases at V and 6 bases at J, with 9 bases between the two ends. This CDR3 spans 11 amino acids. Germline CDR1 and CDR2: MNHEY and SVGAGI. The CDR3 DNA reads as TGTGCCAGTGCAGGGGTCAATGAGCAGTTCTTC. It translates to CASAGVNEQFF.

The chain joins TRBV7-2 to TRBJ2-7, with D possibly being TRBD2 (6 bases). The CDR3 runs 15 residues. CDR1 and CDR2 (germline): SGHTA, FQGNSA. V was cut by 5 bases and J by 1 base, with 15 bases left in between. The CDR3: CASSPGWGRSYEQYF. CDR3 DNA sequence: TGTGCCAGCAGCCCAGGGTGGGGGAGGTCCTACGAGCAGTACTTC.

V usage is TRBV5-1 and J usage is TRBJ2-7; 10 bases are a match to TRBD1. V shed 2 bases, J shed 5 bases, and the junction held 4 bases outside the gene matches. The CDR3 runs to 14 residues. Germline CDR1 SGHRS, CDR2 YFSETQ. Written as DNA, the CDR3 is TGCGCCAGCAGCTTCCGGGACAGGGGTGACGAGCAGTACTTC. Amino acid sequence: CASSFRDRGDEQYF.

The chain recombines TRBV5-6 with TRBJ1-2; D is uncertain. The CDR3 spans 12 residues. The V end lost 0 bases, the J end lost 7 bases, and 7 bases lay between the germline ends. Germline-derived CDR1 and CDR2 are SGHDT and YYEEEE. The CDR3 sequence is CASSLGVFGYTF. The DNA of the CDR3 is TGTGCCAGCAGCTTGGGTGTATTTGGCTACACCTTC.

This clone was counted only a few times. The CDR3 is CASRRDNTDTQYF. The CDR3 region has the DNA TGCGCCAGCAGACGAGATAACACAGATACGCAGTATTTT. The chain employs TRBV5-1 and TRBJ2-3; D ambiguous. Germline CDR1 reads SGHRS; CDR2 reads YFSETQ. The length of the CDR3 is 13 residues. V lost 5 bases to trimming and J lost 2 bases, with 9 bases between them.

There are a few counts of this clone. The rearrangement links TRBV7-9 to TRBJ1-1, with 9 bases fitting TRBD1. Germline CDR1 is SEHNR and CDR2 is FQNEAQ (reference sequence). With V trimmed by 6 bases and J by 6 bases, 5 bases remained unmatched. The CDR3 length is 13 residues. The CDR3 loop reads CASSPTGGAEAFF. The CDR3 nucleotides read TGTGCCAGCAGTCCGACAGGGGGTGCTGAAGCTTTCTTT.